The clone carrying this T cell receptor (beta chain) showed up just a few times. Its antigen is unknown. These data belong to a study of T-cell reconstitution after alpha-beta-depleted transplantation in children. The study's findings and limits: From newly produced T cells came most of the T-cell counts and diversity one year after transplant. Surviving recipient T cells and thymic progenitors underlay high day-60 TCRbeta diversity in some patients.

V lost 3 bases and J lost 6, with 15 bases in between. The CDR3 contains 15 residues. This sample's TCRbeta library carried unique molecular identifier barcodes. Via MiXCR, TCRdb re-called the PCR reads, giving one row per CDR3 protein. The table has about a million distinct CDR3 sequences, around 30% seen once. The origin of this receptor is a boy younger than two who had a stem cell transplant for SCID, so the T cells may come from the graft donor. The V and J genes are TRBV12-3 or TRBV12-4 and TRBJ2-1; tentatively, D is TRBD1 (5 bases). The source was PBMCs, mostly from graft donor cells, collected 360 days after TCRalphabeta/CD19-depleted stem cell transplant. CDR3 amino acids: CASSFGSSRVNEQFF. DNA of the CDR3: TGTGCCAGCAGTTTTGGTTCCTCCAGGGTCAATGAGCAGTTCTTC.